This TCR beta chain was documented in a study of blood T cells in healthy people across ages. A second PCR, run for roughly 7 to 12 cycles, used a sample-barcoded 5' primer plus a J-beta primer mix. One entry per CDR3 protein results from TCRdb running MiXCR on the 5' RACE reads. The profile covers about 780,000 distinct CDR3 sequences, with roughly 46% appearing a single time and approximately 18% taken by the ten largest. The sample comprised blood. The receptor's source is an elderly man in good health.

The CDR3 DNA reads TGTGCCAGCAGCCCCCACGAGAGACAGATGGAAGGGCTTGGGGGTAAACTGTTTTTT. This translates into CASSPHERQMEGLGGKLFF. The chain carries TRBV21-1 and TRBJ1-4. TRBV21-1 is shown as a pseudogene. There are 19 residues in the CDR3.